The T cell receptor (beta chain) under discussion was sequenced for a study of shared clonotypes between healthy human individuals. Sequencing used immunoSEQ multiplex PCR; TCRdb keeps in-frame clones, though not all of them. Seen here are some 2.1 million clones, 95% observed once, and the top ten hold under 0.15%. The specimen was naive CD4+ T cells sorted from blood. Subset noted: CD45RA+ positively selected. This clonotype originated in a man aged 18 to 30 in good health.

CDR3 protein: CASSQGWAQETQYF. Here the CDR3 DNA reads TGCGCCAGCAGTCAGGGTTGGGCTCAAGAGACCCAGTACTTC. The genes are TRBV23-1 and TRBJ2-5, with D hard to call. TRBV23-1 is noted as an ORF with a role that remains uncertain. This CDR3 is built from 14 residues. V shed 3 bases and J shed 2 bases, with 10 bases lying between them.